Presented here are 8 T cell receptor beta chains from one specimen sequenced in a study of blood T cell repertoires in COVID-19. Some clones are missing from TCRdb's copy, which holds only in-frame ones; the method was immunoSEQ multiplex PCR. The repertoire holds approximately 450,000 clones, with around 89% as singletons. Sequencing was performed on peripheral blood. The origin of the receptors is a woman in her twenties or thirties with acute or convalescent COVID-19.

The chain couples TRBV19 to TRBJ2-7; 11 nucleotides match TRBD1. The length of the CDR3 is 16 residues. J gave up 4 bases and V 4 bases, and 9 bases lay outside the gene matches. Germline V gene lookup returns CDR1 LNHDA and CDR2 SQIVND (reference sequence). In DNA form, the CDR3 reads TGTGCCAGTAGTAACTACTACGGGACAGGGGGTTACGAGCAGTACTTC. As protein: CASSNYYGTGGYEQYF.

The chain uses TRBV5-1 and TRBJ2-5; 9 bases match TRBD2. The CDR3 contains 17 residues. Per the germline V gene, CDR1 is SGHRS and CDR2 is YFSETQ. J gave up 4 bases and V 3 bases, and 13 bases lay outside the gene matches. CDR3 region: CASSSAKSGGSRETQYF. For the CDR3, the DNA is TGCGCCAGCAGCTCAGCGAAAAGCGGGGGGAGTAGAGAGACCCAGTACTTC.

This clone was picked up one time. J is TRBJ1-2 and V is TRBV14, with 7 bases fitting TRBD1. Unmatched junction bases numbered 7, after V lost 4 bases and J lost 5 bases. The CDR3 has 14 residues. Germline loops: CDR1 SGHDN, CDR2 FVKESK. The CDR3 sequence: CASSLIGTDYGYTF. CDR3 DNA sequence: TGTGCCAGCAGCCTAATTGGGACAGATTATGGCTACACCTTC.

The gene calls are TRBV3-1 (or the pseudogene TRBV3-2) and TRBJ2-3; D is possibly TRBD2 (6 bases). The ends were cut back, 4 bases at V and 0 bases at J, with 17 bases in the middle. From germline, CDR1 is LGHDT and CDR2 YNNKEL (reference sequence). This CDR3 comprises 17 residues. The CDR3 region is CASSLALAGTSTDTQYF. The CDR3 DNA reads TGTGCCAGCAGCCTGGCGCTTGCGGGGACTAGCACAGATACGCAGTATTTT.

In this sample, this clone turned up once. This rearrangement joins TRBV30 to TRBJ2-2; TRBD1 agrees at 7 bases. CDR3 size: 13 residues. The germline CDR1 and CDR2 sequences are GTSNPN and SVGIG (reference sequence). Germline trimming cut 5 bases from V and 6 bases from J; bases unmatched to any gene: 6. CDR3 sequence reads: CAWGSTGAGELFF. CDR3 DNA: TGTGCCTGGGGTTCAACAGGGGCCGGGGAGCTGTTTTTT.

V and J are TRBV18 and TRBJ1-3; D not resolved. V was cut by 3 bases and J by 0 bases, with 15 bases left in between. The CDR3 is 17 amino acids. Germline V CDR1 and CDR2: KGHSH, LQKENI. CDR3 bases: TGTGCCAGCTCACCCAATCCCGTGGGCTCCTCTGGAAACACCATATATTTT. It encodes CASSPNPVGSSGNTIYF.

The rearrangement uses TRBV18 and TRBJ1-6; the D gene is possibly TRBD1 (6 bases). V was cut by 3 bases and J by 0 bases, with 21 bases left in between. The CDR3 has 20 residues. CDR1 and CDR2 (germline): KGHSH, LQKENI. The CDR3 loop is CASSPGNLQGLSSYNSPLHF. Written as DNA, the CDR3 is TGTGCCAGCTCACCGGGAAATTTACAGGGTCTAAGCTCCTATAATTCACCCCTCCACTTT.

The chain uses TRBV27 and TRBJ2-7, with 8 bases that match TRBD2. The CDR3 covers 16 residues. Germline lookup yields CDR1 MNHEY and CDR2 SMNVEV (reference sequence). V gave up 2 bases and J gave up 0 bases; unmatched junction bases: 6. CDR3 nucleotide sequence: TGTGCCAGCAGTTTAAGCGGGGGCAGGAGCTCCTACGAGCAGTACTTC. It encodes CASSLSGGRSSYEQYF.